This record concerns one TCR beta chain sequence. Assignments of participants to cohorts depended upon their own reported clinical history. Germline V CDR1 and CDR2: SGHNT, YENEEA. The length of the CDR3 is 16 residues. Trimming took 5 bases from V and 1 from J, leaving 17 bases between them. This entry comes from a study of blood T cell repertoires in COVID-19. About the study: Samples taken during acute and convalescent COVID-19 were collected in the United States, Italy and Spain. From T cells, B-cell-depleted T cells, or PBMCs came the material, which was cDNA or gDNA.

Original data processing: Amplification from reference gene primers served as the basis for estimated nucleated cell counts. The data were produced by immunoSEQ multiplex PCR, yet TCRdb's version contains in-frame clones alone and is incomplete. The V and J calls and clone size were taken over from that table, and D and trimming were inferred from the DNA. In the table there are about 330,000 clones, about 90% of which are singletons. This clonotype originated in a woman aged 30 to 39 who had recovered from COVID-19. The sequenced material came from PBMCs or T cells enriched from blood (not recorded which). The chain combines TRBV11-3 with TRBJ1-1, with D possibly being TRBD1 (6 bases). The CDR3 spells CASSPSGGATNTEAFF. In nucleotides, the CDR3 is TGTGCCAGCAGCCCATCTGGGGGGGCTACGAACACTGAAGCTTTCTTT.